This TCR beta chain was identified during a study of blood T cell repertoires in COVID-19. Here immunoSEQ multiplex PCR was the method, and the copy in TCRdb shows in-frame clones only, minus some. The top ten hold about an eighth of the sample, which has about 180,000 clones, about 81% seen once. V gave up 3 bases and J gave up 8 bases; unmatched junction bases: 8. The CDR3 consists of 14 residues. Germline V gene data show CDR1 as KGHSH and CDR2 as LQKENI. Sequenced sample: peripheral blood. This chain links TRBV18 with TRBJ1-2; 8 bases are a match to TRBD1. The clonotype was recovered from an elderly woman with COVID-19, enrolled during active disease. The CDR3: CASSPRPRGPGYTF. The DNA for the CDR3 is TGTGCCAGCTCACCCCGACCCAGGGGGCCGGGCTACACCTTC.